The rows below give T cell receptor beta chains drawn from one sample of a study of shared clonotypes between healthy human individuals. TCRdb's table, derived via immunoSEQ multiplex PCR, lists solely in-frame clones and lacks some. This sample has 850,000 to 1,200,000 clones; around 74% occur once, and the top ten carry approximately 1.5%. Sequencing was performed on memory CD4+ T cells sorted from blood. These receptors came from a man younger than 35 in good health. Both conserved end residues are part of each CDR3. D genes are given only for firm matches. The size of a clone is reported for some rows only, either as once, few or many, or as a class for expanded clones.

cdr3_aa: CASSTLGQGMGQETQYF
cdr3_nt: TGTGCCAGTAGTACCCTCGGACAGGGCATGGGGCAAGAGACCCAGTACTTC
cdr3_length: 17
clone_size: .
j_call: TRBJ2-5
d_call: TRBD1
v_call: TRBV19

cdr3_aa: CAWSGQGSPLHF
cdr3_nt: TGTGCCTGGAGTGGACAAGGTTCACCCCTCCACTTT
cdr3_length: 12
clone_size: .
j_call: TRBJ1-6
d_call: .
v_call: TRBV30

cdr3_aa: CASSSTGVNTIYF
cdr3_nt: TGTGCCAGCTCATCCACAGGGGTAAACACCATATATTTT
cdr3_length: 13
clone_size: .
j_call: TRBJ1-3
d_call: TRBD1
v_call: TRBV18

cdr3_aa: CAISEGTLTDTQYF
cdr3_nt: TGTGCCATCAGTGAGGGGACACTCACAGATACGCAGTATTTT
cdr3_length: 14
clone_size: .
j_call: TRBJ2-3
d_call: .
v_call: TRBV10-3

cdr3_aa: CACPVPNRGNNSPLHF
cdr3_nt: TGTGCCTGCCCAGTCCCCAACAGGGGAAATAATTCACCCCTCCACTTT
cdr3_length: 16
clone_size: .
j_call: TRBJ1-6
d_call: TRBD1
v_call: TRBV30

cdr3_aa: CASSKRQRVSPSTDTQYF
cdr3_nt: TGTGCCAGCAGCAAACGGCAGCGGGTATCTCCTAGCACAGATACGCAGTATTTT
cdr3_length: 18
clone_size: .
j_call: TRBJ2-3
d_call: .
v_call: TRBV21-1

cdr3_aa: CATRDRGRVTGELFF
cdr3_nt: TGTGCTACCCGGGACAGGGGACGGGTCACCGGGGAGCTGTTTTTT
cdr3_length: 15
clone_size: many
j_call: TRBJ2-2
d_call: TRBD1
v_call: TRBV27

cdr3_aa: CASSPVALSGAKETQYF
cdr3_nt: TGTGCCAGTAGTCCGGTCGCCCTTAGCGGGGCAAAAGAGACCCAGTACTTC
cdr3_length: 17
clone_size: .
j_call: TRBJ2-5
d_call: TRBD2
v_call: TRBV19

cdr3_aa: CASSGLTGGGADTQYF
cdr3_nt: TGTGCCAGCAGTGGCCTGACAGGGGGGGGCGCAGATACGCAGTATTTT
cdr3_length: 16
clone_size: .
j_call: TRBJ2-3
d_call: TRBD1
v_call: TRBV25-1

cdr3_aa: CAISESWGTDYGYTF
cdr3_nt: TGTGCCATCAGTGAGTCGTGGGGGACAGACTATGGCTACACCTTC
cdr3_length: 15
clone_size: .
j_call: TRBJ1-2
d_call: TRBD1
v_call: TRBV10-3

cdr3_aa: CASSMFLGPSGGGETQYF
cdr3_nt: TGTGCCAGTAGTATGTTTCTCGGTCCTAGCGGGGGAGGAGAGACCCAGTACTTC
cdr3_length: 18
clone_size: .
j_call: TRBJ2-5
d_call: TRBD2
v_call: TRBV19

cdr3_aa: CASSLVGLAGGPGETQYF
cdr3_nt: TGTGCCAGCAGCTTAGTAGGCCTAGCGGGAGGGCCGGGTGAGACCCAGTACTTC
cdr3_length: 18
clone_size: .
j_call: TRBJ2-5
d_call: TRBD2
v_call: TRBV7-2

cdr3_aa: CASTRRPQRGDHNDLYEQYF
cdr3_nt: TGTGCCAGCACCCGCCGGCCCCAACGGGGCGACCATAACGATCTCTACGAGCAGTACTTC
cdr3_length: 20
clone_size: .
j_call: TRBJ2-7
d_call: .
v_call: TRBV6-7

cdr3_aa: CASSLQGVNTEAFF
cdr3_nt: TGTGCCAGCAGCTTACAGGGGGTGAACACTGAAGCTTTCTTT
cdr3_length: 14
clone_size: .
j_call: TRBJ1-1
d_call: TRBD1
v_call: TRBV5-4

cdr3_aa: CASSPEADTEAFF
cdr3_nt: TGCGCCAGCAGCCCCGAAGCGGACACTGAAGCTTTCTTT
cdr3_length: 13
clone_size: .
j_call: TRBJ1-1
d_call: .
v_call: TRBV5-1

cdr3_aa: CASSPAPGINSGANVLTF
cdr3_nt: TGTGCCAGCTCACCAGCTCCAGGGATCAACTCTGGGGCCAACGTCCTGACTTTC
cdr3_length: 18
clone_size: .
j_call: TRBJ2-6
d_call: .
v_call: TRBV18

cdr3_aa: CASHHRLQENEKLFF
cdr3_nt: TGCGCCAGCCACCACAGATTACAGGAAAATGAAAAACTGTTTTTT
cdr3_length: 15
clone_size: .
j_call: TRBJ1-4
d_call: .
v_call: TRBV10-1

cdr3_aa: CASSWLGRDTQYF
cdr3_nt: TGTGCCAGCAGCTGGCTGGGGCGAGATACGCAGTATTTT
cdr3_length: 13
clone_size: .
j_call: TRBJ2-3
d_call: .
v_call: TRBV7-9

cdr3_aa: CASSLFGAGSSYEQYF
cdr3_nt: TGTGCCAGCAGCTTATTCGGGGCAGGAAGCTCCTACGAGCAGTACTTC
cdr3_length: 16
clone_size: .
j_call: TRBJ2-7
d_call: .
v_call: TRBV11-2

cdr3_aa: CASSLDLQSDTQYF
cdr3_nt: TGTGCCAGCAGCTTAGATTTGCAGTCAGATACGCAGTATTTT
cdr3_length: 14
clone_size: few
j_call: TRBJ2-3
d_call: .
v_call: TRBV11-2

cdr3_aa: CASSFSRASQPQHF
cdr3_nt: TGTGCCAGCAGTTTTTCCAGGGCTAGTCAGCCCCAGCATTTT
cdr3_length: 14
clone_size: .
j_call: TRBJ1-5
d_call: .
v_call: TRBV28

cdr3_aa: CASRWDTSSYNEQFF
cdr3_nt: TGCGCCAGCAGATGGGACACGAGCTCCTACAATGAGCAGTTCTTC
cdr3_length: 15
clone_size: .
j_call: TRBJ2-1
d_call: .
v_call: TRBV5-1

cdr3_aa: CASIRTSGSPGELFF
cdr3_nt: TGTGCCAGCATCAGGACTAGCGGGAGTCCCGGGGAGCTGTTTTTT
cdr3_length: 15
clone_size: few
j_call: TRBJ2-2
d_call: TRBD2
v_call: TRBV7-9

cdr3_aa: CAIREDMNTEAFF
cdr3_nt: TGTGCCATCAGGGAAGACATGAACACTGAAGCTTTCTTT
cdr3_length: 13
clone_size: .
j_call: TRBJ1-1
d_call: .
v_call: TRBV10-3

cdr3_aa: CASRSESGANVLTF
cdr3_nt: TGTGCCAGCAGGTCCGAATCTGGGGCCAACGTCCTGACTTTC
cdr3_length: 14
clone_size: once
j_call: TRBJ2-6
d_call: .
v_call: TRBV5-4

cdr3_aa: CSVGQLQETQYF
cdr3_nt: TGCAGCGTGGGACAACTCCAAGAGACCCAGTACTTC
cdr3_length: 12
clone_size: .
j_call: TRBJ2-5
d_call: .
v_call: TRBV29-1

cdr3_aa: CASSPPGQGAGNTIYF
cdr3_nt: TGTGCCAGCTCACCACCGGGACAGGGGGCTGGAAACACCATATATTTT
cdr3_length: 16
clone_size: once
j_call: TRBJ1-3
d_call: TRBD1
v_call: TRBV18

cdr3_aa: CASSLTVNYGYTF
cdr3_nt: TGTGCCAGCAGTTTAACCGTGAACTATGGCTACACCTTC
cdr3_length: 13
clone_size: .
j_call: TRBJ1-2
d_call: .
v_call: TRBV6-5

cdr3_aa: CASSYRGQGVTEAFF
cdr3_nt: TGCGCCAGCAGCTATCGAGGACAGGGGGTGACTGAAGCTTTCTTT
cdr3_length: 15
clone_size: .
j_call: TRBJ1-1
d_call: TRBD1
v_call: TRBV4-1

cdr3_aa: CASSVEAGGWYEQFF
cdr3_nt: TGTGCCAGCAGCGTAGAGGCAGGGGGTTGGTATGAGCAGTTCTTC
cdr3_length: 15
clone_size: .
j_call: TRBJ2-1
d_call: TRBD1
v_call: TRBV9

cdr3_aa: CASSGPGQGSQPQHF
cdr3_nt: TGTGCCAGCAGTGGACCGGGACAGGGGTCTCAGCCCCAGCATTTT
cdr3_length: 15
clone_size: .
j_call: TRBJ1-5
d_call: TRBD1
v_call: TRBV6-1

cdr3_aa: CSVGGQVETQYF
cdr3_nt: TGCAGCGTTGGGGGACAGGTCGAGACCCAGTACTTC
cdr3_length: 12
clone_size: .
j_call: TRBJ2-5
d_call: TRBD1
v_call: TRBV29-1

cdr3_aa: CASSYGQVVDKNIQYF
cdr3_nt: TGTGCCAGCAGTTACGGACAAGTGGTTGACAAAAACATTCAGTACTTC
cdr3_length: 16
clone_size: .
j_call: TRBJ2-4
d_call: .
v_call: TRBV6-6

cdr3_aa: CASSVGGTGGWDTEAFF
cdr3_nt: TGTGCCAGCAGCGTAGGTGGGACAGGGGGCTGGGACACTGAAGCTTTCTTT
cdr3_length: 17
clone_size: .
j_call: TRBJ1-1
d_call: TRBD1
v_call: TRBV9

cdr3_aa: CASSYDRDEQYF
cdr3_nt: TGTGCCAGCAGCTACGACAGGGACGAGCAGTACTTC
cdr3_length: 12
clone_size: .
j_call: TRBJ2-7
d_call: TRBD1
v_call: TRBV7-9

cdr3_aa: CASKWAGGSQETQYF
cdr3_nt: TGTGCCAGCAAGTGGGCGGGGGGATCCCAAGAGACCCAGTACTTC
cdr3_length: 15
clone_size: few
j_call: TRBJ2-5
d_call: TRBD2
v_call: TRBV7-2

cdr3_aa: CASSEWDRGRSEKLFF
cdr3_nt: TGTGCCAGCAGTGAATGGGACAGGGGCAGGAGTGAAAAACTGTTTTTT
cdr3_length: 16
clone_size: .
j_call: TRBJ1-4
d_call: TRBD1
v_call: TRBV6-1

cdr3_aa: CAWSGGPQETQYF
cdr3_nt: TGTGCCTGGAGCGGGGGCCCACAAGAGACCCAGTACTTC
cdr3_length: 13
clone_size: .
j_call: TRBJ2-5
d_call: .
v_call: TRBV30

cdr3_aa: CASSDRTGGNTEAFF
cdr3_nt: TGTGCCAGCAGTGATAGGACAGGGGGGAACACTGAAGCTTTCTTT
cdr3_length: 15
clone_size: few
j_call: TRBJ1-1
d_call: TRBD1
v_call: TRBV6-1

cdr3_aa: CASSFVAGVTDTQYF
cdr3_nt: TGTGCCAGCAGCTTCGTGGCGGGAGTGACAGATACGCAGTATTTT
cdr3_length: 15
clone_size: .
j_call: TRBJ2-3
d_call: TRBD2
v_call: TRBV7-9

cdr3_aa: CASSYGQGAVETQYF
cdr3_nt: TGTGCCAGCAGCTACGGACAGGGGGCCGTCGAGACCCAGTACTTC
cdr3_length: 15
clone_size: .
j_call: TRBJ2-5
d_call: TRBD1
v_call: TRBV7-9

cdr3_aa: CASSFAGTGYTF
cdr3_nt: TGTGCCAGCAGCTTTGCAGGGACCGGCTACACCTTC
cdr3_length: 12
clone_size: once
j_call: TRBJ1-2
d_call: .
v_call: TRBV7-2

cdr3_aa: CASSLSRTADGETQYF
cdr3_nt: TGCGCCAGCAGCTTGTCCCGGACCGCGGATGGGGAGACCCAGTACTTC
cdr3_length: 16
clone_size: .
j_call: TRBJ2-5
d_call: .
v_call: TRBV5-1

cdr3_aa: CASSLGQPTVPYEQYF
cdr3_nt: TGTGCCAGCAGCTTGGGGCAGCCGACAGTCCCCTACGAGCAGTACTTC
cdr3_length: 16
clone_size: .
j_call: TRBJ2-7
d_call: .
v_call: TRBV5-4

cdr3_aa: CASSAPIRVTEAFF
cdr3_nt: TGTGCCAGCAGCGCGCCGATTAGGGTTACTGAAGCTTTCTTT
cdr3_length: 14
clone_size: .
j_call: TRBJ1-1
d_call: .
v_call: TRBV28

cdr3_aa: CAISESNLAGGFGTDTQYF
cdr3_nt: TGTGCCATCAGTGAGTCGAACCTAGCGGGGGGGTTTGGCACAGATACGCAGTATTTT
cdr3_length: 19
clone_size: .
j_call: TRBJ2-3
d_call: TRBD2
v_call: TRBV10-3

cdr3_aa: CASSLRITTEGDNEQFF
cdr3_nt: TGTGCCAGCAGCTTAAGGATAACGACTGAGGGTGACAATGAGCAGTTCTTC
cdr3_length: 17
clone_size: once
j_call: TRBJ2-1
d_call: .
v_call: TRBV7-9

cdr3_aa: CASSFWTGAANTGELFF
cdr3_nt: TGTGCCAGCAGCTTCTGGACAGGAGCCGCGAACACCGGGGAGCTGTTTTTT
cdr3_length: 17
clone_size: once
j_call: TRBJ2-2
d_call: TRBD1
v_call: TRBV7-8

cdr3_aa: CASSNGLAAATDTQYF
cdr3_nt: TGTGCCAGCAGCAACGGACTAGCGGCGGCCACAGATACGCAGTATTTT
cdr3_length: 16
clone_size: .
j_call: TRBJ2-3
d_call: TRBD2
v_call: TRBV5-6

cdr3_aa: CASSLEAGSWNEQFF
cdr3_nt: TGTGCCAGCAGTCTAGAGGCAGGGAGCTGGAATGAGCAGTTCTTC
cdr3_length: 15
clone_size: .
j_call: TRBJ2-1
d_call: .
v_call: TRBV28

cdr3_aa: CSVSTNERYEQYF
cdr3_nt: TGCAGCGTTTCGACCAATGAGAGGTACGAGCAGTACTTC
cdr3_length: 13
clone_size: .
j_call: TRBJ2-7
d_call: .
v_call: TRBV29-1

cdr3_aa: CASSYRGNQPQHF
cdr3_nt: TGTGCCAGCAGCTACAGGGGCAATCAGCCCCAGCATTTT
cdr3_length: 13
clone_size: .
j_call: TRBJ1-5
d_call: .
v_call: TRBV7-2

cdr3_aa: CASSQESAVNTGELFF
cdr3_nt: TGTGCCAGCAGCCAAGAGTCAGCGGTTAACACCGGGGAGCTGTTTTTT
cdr3_length: 16
clone_size: many
j_call: TRBJ2-2
d_call: .
v_call: TRBV4-2

cdr3_aa: CASSEWPPPVTGQAGETQYF
cdr3_nt: TGTGCCAGCAGTGAATGGCCACCCCCTGTAACGGGACAGGCCGGAGAGACCCAGTACTTC
cdr3_length: 20
clone_size: .
j_call: TRBJ2-5
d_call: TRBD1
v_call: TRBV6-1

cdr3_aa: CASSLPLAGVGGELFF
cdr3_nt: TGTGCCAGCAGCTTACCCCTAGCGGGAGTTGGCGGGGAGCTGTTTTTT
cdr3_length: 16
clone_size: .
j_call: TRBJ2-2
d_call: TRBD2
v_call: TRBV7-2

cdr3_aa: CSVLSRDEQFF
cdr3_nt: TGCAGCGTTCTAAGCAGGGATGAGCAGTTCTTC
cdr3_length: 11
clone_size: few
j_call: TRBJ2-1
d_call: .
v_call: TRBV29-1

cdr3_aa: CASSVDGAPGEQFF
cdr3_nt: TGTGCCAGCAGCGTAGACGGGGCCCCAGGGGAGCAGTTCTTC
cdr3_length: 14
clone_size: few
j_call: TRBJ2-1
d_call: .
v_call: TRBV9